Sequencing of this TCR beta chain was carried out in a study of beta chain features in type 1 diabetes. This clone occurred a few times. Of the isolated RNA, all was reverse transcribed, and so the sequenced material was expressed TCRB transcripts. The protocol was immunoSEQ multiplex PCR, while the TCRdb copy is restricted to in-frame clones and leaves out a portion. The sample shows under 90,000 clones, roughly 34% of them seen only once. From germline, CDR1 is LGHNT and CDR2 FRNRAP. The CDR3 totals 15 residues. Trimming removed 3 bases from V and 0 bases from J, with 9 bases in between. The receptor was isolated from a woman aged 18-29 years in good health. Material for sequencing was stem cell memory CD4+ T cells from blood. The V and J genes are TRBV12-5 and TRBJ2-1; a possible D gene is TRBD2 (6 bases). CDR3 loop: CASGFRGNSYNEQFF. For the CDR3, the DNA is TGTGCTAGTGGTTTTCGGGGGAACTCCTACAATGAGCAGTTCTTC.